The T cell receptor beta chain under discussion was sequenced for a study of T cell responses to AZD1222 COVID-19 vaccine. Details on this clone: What it binds is not known.

General study points: Reports say nearly half of spike-specific TCRs go after unmutated variant regions. Sampling captured repertoires only after the peak T cell response.

Using immunoSEQ multiplex PCR, the repertoire was profiled, and TCRdb retains in-frame clones only, with some absent. The sample includes approximately 50,000 clones, less than 90% of them seen just once. The receptor comes from an adult who received the AZD1222 COVID-19 vaccine. Sequences were derived from peripheral blood, sampled 28 days after the second AZD1222 dose.

CDR3 nucleotide sequence: TGTGCCATCGCATCTCAGGACAGGGTCAACACTGAAGCTTTCTTT. Its translation is CAIASQDRVNTEAFF. The V gene is TRBV2, the J gene TRBJ1-1; 8 bases map to TRBD1. Germline V gene data show CDR1 as SNHLY and CDR2 as FYNNEI. Trimming removed 10 bases from V and 2 bases from J; junction bases left unmatched: 12. This CDR3 region has 15 residues. The full variable domain, in which reference TRBV2 and TRBJ1-1 provide the parts outside the CDR3, is EPEVTQTPSHQVTQMGQEVILRCVPISNHLYFYWYRQILGQKVEFLVSFYNNEISEKSEIFDDQFSVERPDGSNFTLKIRSTKLEDSAMYFCAIASQDRVNTEAFFGQGTRLTVV.